A selection of T cell receptor beta chains follows, all from one sample in a study of tumor-infiltrating lymphocytes in primary liver carcinoma. TCRdb re-called the multiplex PCR reads through MiXCR, storing one row per CDR3 protein. The sample holds about 99,000 distinct CDR3 sequences; about 70% are singletons and the top ten take about 9.2%. Material for sequencing was liver tumor tissue from sampling region 5. Source of these receptors: a woman aged 55-69 years with primary liver carcinoma and hepatitis B virus infection. CDR3s include the opening cysteine and the closing phenylalanine or tryptophan. D genes are given only for firm matches. Only some rows state a clone size, as once, few, many or a class for expanded clones.

j_call clone_size v_call d_call cdr3_nt cdr3_aa
TRBJ2-1 many TRBV12-3/TRBV12-4 - TGTGCCAGCAGTTTAAGGGTGGATGAGCAGTTCTTC CASSLRVDEQFF
TRBJ2-5 - TRBV28 TRBD2 TGTGCCAACAGTTTAACCGGGACTAGCGGAGGCGAGACCCAGTACTTC CANSLTGTSGGETQYF
TRBJ2-2 - TRBV6-1 - TGTGCCAGCAGTGAGTTGACTCGTATAACGAACACGGAGGAGCTGTTTTTT CASSELTRITNTEELFF
TRBJ1-2 - TRBV28 - TGTGCTAGCAGTCCGACAGAGACCTATGGCTACACCTTC CASSPTETYGYTF
TRBJ2-7 - TRBV11-3 TRBD2 TGTGCCGGCAGCCCGGACCGAGCGGGATTAGGTACCTGTGAGCAGTATTTC CAGSPDRAGLGTCEQYF
TRBJ2-1 few TRBV11-2 - TGTGCCAGTAGCCGGATTGGGGATGAGCAGTTCTTC CASSRIGDEQFF
TRBJ2-6 few TRBV15 - TGTGCCACCAGCAGAGGCCTCTCTGGGGCCAACGTCCTGACTTTC CATSRGLSGANVLTF
TRBJ2-5 - TRBV11-2 - TGTGCCAGCAGCTGGGGATCACAGGCGTGGGTAGAGACCCAGTACTTC CASSWGSQAWVETQYF
TRBJ2-7 - TRBV6-1 TRBD2 TGTGCCGGCAGTGACACGGGAGGCTCTGCCTACGAGCAGTACTTC CAGSDTGGSAYEQYF
TRBJ1-2 - TRBV28 - TGTGCCAGCAGGAGAGGGGCTAACTATGGCTACGCCTTC CASRRGANYGYAF
TRBJ1-4 - TRBV28 - TGTGCCAGCAGTTCCAGACGACAGGTTGAAAAACTGTTTTTT CASSSRRQVEKLFF
TRBJ2-3 - TRBV11-2 TRBD2 TGTGGCAGCAGCTTAGATCTAAGTTGGTTAGCGGGAGAAGGGATAGATGCGCAGTATTTT CGSSLDLSWLAGEGIDAQYF
TRBJ2-3 many TRBV6-2/TRBV6-3 TRBD2 TGTGCCAGCACAACTCTAGCGGGCACAGATACGCAGTATTTT CASTTLAGTDTQYF
TRBJ2-5 many TRBV29-1 TRBD1 TGCAGCGTAACCACAGGGGGGACTGCCCAAGAGACCCAGTACTTC CSVTTGGTAQETQYF
TRBJ2-3 large TRBV11-2 TRBD1 TGTGCCAGCAGCTTAGCCGGACAGGCGATCACAGATACGCAGTATTTT CASSLAGQAITDTQYF
TRBJ2-1 - TRBV14 TRBD1 TGTGCCAACTGCCTTCTCAGGGGGTTAACTGGCAATGAGCTGTTCTTC CANCLLRGLTGNELFF
TRBJ2-5 - TRBV29-1 TRBD2 TGCAACGTTACCCAGGGACTAGCAGCTATGAAAGAGACTCAGTACTTC CNVTQGLAAMKETQYF
TRBJ1-2 - TRBV7-9 TRBD1 TGTGCCAGCAGCTTGGCCCAGGGACAGGGCGGCCACATCTTC CASSLAQGQGGHIF
TRBJ2-1 - TRBV5-1 - TGCGCCAGCAGCTTGATGGCGGGTCTCACGGTCTCCTACAATGAGCAGTTCTTC CASSLMAGLTVSYNEQFF
TRBJ2-3 many TRBV29-1 TRBD2 TGCAGCGTTGAAGGTCAAGCGGGAGGGAGCGCAGATACGCAGTATTTT CSVEGQAGGSADTQYF
TRBJ2-6 many TRBV6-5 - TGTGCCACCGCAGGGGGGGAAATTAGCGGGGCCAACGTCCTGACTTTC CATAGGEISGANVLTF
TRBJ2-1 - TRBV6-5 TRBD2 TGTGCCAGCAGTTTGGCGGGTAGCGGGTCCCACAATGAGCAGTTCTTC CASSLAGSGSHNEQFF
TRBJ1-3 - TRBV11-2 TRBD1 TGCGCCAGAAGCTCACGTCCGGACAGGGGAGCGTACTCTGGAAACACCATCTATTTT CARSSRPDRGAYSGNTIYF
TRBJ2-2 - TRBV12-5 - TGTGCTAGTACAAACACGGGACGGAACACCGGGGAGCTATTTTTT CASTNTGRNTGELFF
TRBJ2-1 many TRBV29-1 - TGCAGCGTTGTGCGGGTCTCCTACAATGAGCAGTTCTTC CSVVRVSYNEQFF
TRBJ2-1 many TRBV29-1 TRBD2 TGCAGCGCTAGCGGGACTTCCTACAATGAGCAGTTCTTC CSASGTSYNEQFF
TRBJ2-7 many TRBV4-2 - TGTGCCAGCAGCCTACTACCTAGGAGCTCCTACGAGCAGTACTTC CASSLLPRSSYEQYF
TRBJ2-2 - TRBV28 - TGTGCCAGCAGTTTAGGAGGGGGGGACACCTGGGAGCTGTTTTTT CASSLGGGDTWELFF
TRBJ2-1 many TRBV5-4 - TGTGCCAGCAGCTTGGTTCAGGGCGCTTCGGATGAGCAGTTCTTC CASSLVQGASDEQFF
TRBJ2-2 - TRBV18 TRBD2 TGTGCCAGCTCACCACCTAGCGGGGCGAACACCGGGGAGCCGTTATTT CASSPPSGANTGEPLF
TRBJ1-2 few TRBV11-2 - TGTGCCAGCGGCTTAGGCACTACGGGGGGTGGCTACACCTTC CASGLGTTGGGYTF
TRBJ2-3 - TRBV11-1 - TGTGTCAGCGGCTTAAGGCAACGTACGGGAGAATCTCACTTT CVSGLRQRTGESHF
TRBJ2-3 once TRBV6-5 - TGTGTCAGCATCATATTATCGGGGACAGATACGCAGTATTTT CVSIILSGTDTQYF
TRBJ1-3 many TRBV14 TRBD1 TGTGCCAGCAGCCAAGAACAGGGGTACGGAAACACCATATATTTT CASSQEQGYGNTIYF
TRBJ2-2 - TRBV29-1 - TGCAGCGTTGAACTGGATACGAGGAGGCTGTTTTTT CSVELDTRRLFF
TRBJ2-7 - TRBV6-5 - TGTGCCAGGAAGACCGGGCCCCTATCCTACGAGCAGTACTTT CARKTGPLSYEQYF
TRBJ2-3 - TRBV5-1 TRBD1 TGCGCCAGCAGCTTGGTTGCCGGACAGGGTGCAGATACGCAGTATTTT CASSLVAGQGADTQYF
TRBJ1-5 - TRBV14 - TGTGCCAGTAGCCAGGCGGGGACGGGTCAGCCCCAGCAATTT CASSQAGTGQPQQF
TRBJ2-1 - TRBV5-6 TRBD1 TGTGCCAGCAGCTCCTTCTGGGACAGAGACAATGAGCAGTCCTTC CASSSFWDRDNEQSF
TRBJ1-5 once TRBV5-1 - TGCGCCAGCAGCACAGGAGATCTCAGCAATGAGCCCCAGCATTTT CASSTGDLSNEPQHF
TRBJ2-1 many TRBV4-1 - TGCGCCAGCAGTCCTCGACTTGCGAGCAATGAGCAGTTCTTC CASSPRLASNEQFF
TRBJ2-3 - TRBV10-3 TRBD2 TGTGCCAAGAGCGGGACTAGCGGGAGCGGTATTAGCACAGTTACGCAGTATTTT CAKSGTSGSGISTVTQYF